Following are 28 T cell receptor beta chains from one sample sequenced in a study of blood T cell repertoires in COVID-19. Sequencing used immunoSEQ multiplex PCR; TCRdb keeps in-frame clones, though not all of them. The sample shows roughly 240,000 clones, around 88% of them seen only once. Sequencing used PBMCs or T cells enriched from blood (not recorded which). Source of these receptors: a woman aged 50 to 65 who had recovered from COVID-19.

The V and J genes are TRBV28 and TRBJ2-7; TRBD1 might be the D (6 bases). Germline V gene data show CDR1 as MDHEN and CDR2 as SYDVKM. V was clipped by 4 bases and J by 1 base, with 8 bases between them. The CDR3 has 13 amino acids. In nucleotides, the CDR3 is TGTGCCAGCAGTTCGGGACAATCCTACGAGCAGTACTTC. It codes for CASSSGQSYEQYF.

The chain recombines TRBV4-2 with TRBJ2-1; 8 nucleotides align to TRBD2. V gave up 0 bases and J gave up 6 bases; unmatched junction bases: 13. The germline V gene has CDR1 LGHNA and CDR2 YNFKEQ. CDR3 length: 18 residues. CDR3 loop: CASSQDALLSGTGNEQFF. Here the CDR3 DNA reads TGTGCCAGCAGCCAAGACGCACTTCTTAGCGGGACGGGCAATGAGCAGTTCTTC.

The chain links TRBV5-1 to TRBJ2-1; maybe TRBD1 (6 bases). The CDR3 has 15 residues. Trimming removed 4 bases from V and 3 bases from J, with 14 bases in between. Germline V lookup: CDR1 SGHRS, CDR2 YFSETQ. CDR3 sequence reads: CASSPGVNRYNEQFF. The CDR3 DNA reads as TGCGCCAGCAGCCCAGGGGTTAACCGCTACAATGAGCAGTTCTTC. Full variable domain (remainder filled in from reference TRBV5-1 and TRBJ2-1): KAGVTQTPRYLIKTRGQQVTLSCSPISGHRSVSWYQQTPGQGLQFLFEYFSETQRNKGNFPGRFSGRQFSNSRSEMNVSTLELGDSALYLCASSPGVNRYNEQFFGPGTRLTVL.

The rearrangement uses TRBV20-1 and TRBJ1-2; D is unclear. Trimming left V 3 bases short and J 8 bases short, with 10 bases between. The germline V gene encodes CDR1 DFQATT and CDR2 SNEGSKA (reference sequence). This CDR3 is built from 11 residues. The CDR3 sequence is CSASSPRGYTF. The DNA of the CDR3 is TGCAGTGCTAGTAGCCCGAGGGGCTACACCTTC.

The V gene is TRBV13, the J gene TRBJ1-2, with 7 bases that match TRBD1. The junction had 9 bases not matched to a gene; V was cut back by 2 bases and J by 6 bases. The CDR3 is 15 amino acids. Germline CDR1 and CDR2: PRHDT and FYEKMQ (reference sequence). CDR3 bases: TGTGCCAGCAGCTTACGCCCTGGGCAGGGGGATGGCTACACCTTC. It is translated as CASSLRPGQGDGYTF.

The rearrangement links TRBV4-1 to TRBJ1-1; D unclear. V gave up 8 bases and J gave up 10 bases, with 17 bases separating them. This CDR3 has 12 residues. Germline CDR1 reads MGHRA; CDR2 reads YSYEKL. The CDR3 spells CASDDFQGPAFF. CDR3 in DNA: TGCGCCAGCGATGACTTTCAAGGCCCAGCTTTCTTT.

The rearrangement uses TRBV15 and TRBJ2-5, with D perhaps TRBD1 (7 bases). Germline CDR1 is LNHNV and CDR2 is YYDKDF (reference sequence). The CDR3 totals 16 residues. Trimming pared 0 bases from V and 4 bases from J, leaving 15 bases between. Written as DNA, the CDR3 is TGTGCCACCAGCAGAGATCGGCAGGGGGGAGGAGAGACCCAGTACTTC. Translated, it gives CATSRDRQGGGETQYF. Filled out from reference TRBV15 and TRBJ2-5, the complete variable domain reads DAMVIQNPRYQVTQFGKPVTLSCSQTLNHNVMYWYQQKSSQAPKLLFHYYDKDFNNEADTPDNFQSRRPNTSFCFLDIRSPGLGDTAMYLCATSRDRQGGGETQYFGPGTRLLVL.

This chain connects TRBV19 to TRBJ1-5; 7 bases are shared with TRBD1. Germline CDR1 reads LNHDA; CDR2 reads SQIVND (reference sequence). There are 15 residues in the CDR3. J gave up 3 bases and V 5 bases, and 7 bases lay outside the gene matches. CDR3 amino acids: CASSHRDSDNQPQHF. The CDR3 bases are TGTGCCAGTAGTCATAGGGACAGCGACAATCAGCCCCAGCATTTT.

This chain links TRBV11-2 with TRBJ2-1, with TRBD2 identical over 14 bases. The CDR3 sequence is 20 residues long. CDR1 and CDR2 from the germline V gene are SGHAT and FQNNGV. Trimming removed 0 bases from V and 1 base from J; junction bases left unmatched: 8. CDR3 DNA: TGTGCCAGCAGCTTAGAAGGGACTAGCGGGAGTAGAGGATCCTACAATGAGCAGTTCTTC. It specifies CASSLEGTSGSRGSYNEQFF.

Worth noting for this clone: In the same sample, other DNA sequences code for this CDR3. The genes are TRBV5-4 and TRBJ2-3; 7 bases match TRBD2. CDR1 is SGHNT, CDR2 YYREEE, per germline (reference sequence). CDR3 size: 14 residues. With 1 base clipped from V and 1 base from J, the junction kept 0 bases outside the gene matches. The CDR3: CASSLREGTDTQYF. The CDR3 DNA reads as TGTGCCAGCAGCTTGCGGGAGGGCACAGATACGCAGTATTTT.

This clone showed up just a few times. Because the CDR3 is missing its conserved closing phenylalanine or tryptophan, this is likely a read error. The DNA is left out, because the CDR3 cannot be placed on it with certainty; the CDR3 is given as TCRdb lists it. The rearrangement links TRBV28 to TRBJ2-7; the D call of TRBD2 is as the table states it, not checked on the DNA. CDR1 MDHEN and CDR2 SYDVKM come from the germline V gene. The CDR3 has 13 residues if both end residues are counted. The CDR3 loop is CASSLQGLAGVVI.

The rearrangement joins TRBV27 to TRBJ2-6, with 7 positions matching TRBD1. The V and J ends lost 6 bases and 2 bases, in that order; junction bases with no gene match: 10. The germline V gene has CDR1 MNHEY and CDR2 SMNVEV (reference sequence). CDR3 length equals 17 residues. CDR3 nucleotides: TGTGCCAGCAGCCGAAACCTAGGGGGCGCTGGGGCCAACGTCCTGACTTTC. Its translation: CASSRNLGGAGANVLTF.

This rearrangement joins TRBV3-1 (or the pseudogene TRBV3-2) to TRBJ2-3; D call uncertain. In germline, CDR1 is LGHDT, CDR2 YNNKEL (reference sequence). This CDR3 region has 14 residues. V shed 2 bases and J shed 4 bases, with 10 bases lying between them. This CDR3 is CASSQYRAADTQYF. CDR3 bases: TGTGCCAGCAGCCAATATCGAGCTGCAGATACGCAGTATTTT.

The CDR3 region is CASSLAAGASSYEQYF. The CDR3 nucleotides read TGCGCCAGCAGCTTGGCCGCGGGGGCATCCTCCTACGAGCAGTACTTC. The chain joins TRBV5-1 to TRBJ2-7; tentative D call: TRBD2 (7 bases). Germline CDR1 SGHRS, CDR2 YFSETQ. The CDR3 spans 16 residues. V was clipped by 0 bases and J by 0 bases, with 13 bases between them.

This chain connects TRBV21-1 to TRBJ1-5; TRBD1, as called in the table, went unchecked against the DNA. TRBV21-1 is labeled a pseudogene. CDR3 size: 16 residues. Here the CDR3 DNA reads TGTGCCAGCAGCAAAGCCGGACAGGGATTAAATCAGCCCCAGCATTTT. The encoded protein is CASSKAGQGLNQPQHF.

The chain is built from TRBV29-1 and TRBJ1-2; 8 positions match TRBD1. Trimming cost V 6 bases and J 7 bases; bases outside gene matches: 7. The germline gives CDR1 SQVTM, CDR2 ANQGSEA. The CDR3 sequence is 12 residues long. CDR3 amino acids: CSVSDRAGGYTF. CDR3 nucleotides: TGCAGCGTCTCGGACAGGGCAGGTGGCTACACCTTC.

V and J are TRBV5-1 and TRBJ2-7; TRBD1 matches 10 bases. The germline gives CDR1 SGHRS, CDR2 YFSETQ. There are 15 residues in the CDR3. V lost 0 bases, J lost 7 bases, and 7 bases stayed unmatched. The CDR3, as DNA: TGCGCCAGCAGCTTGGTGACAGGGGGCGTAGGGGAGCAGTACTTC. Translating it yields CASSLVTGGVGEQYF.

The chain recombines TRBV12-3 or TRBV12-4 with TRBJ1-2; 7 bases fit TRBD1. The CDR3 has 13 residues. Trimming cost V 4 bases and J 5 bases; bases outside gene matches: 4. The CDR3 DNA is TGTGCCAGCAGTTCGGACAGGAAGTATGGCTACACCTTC. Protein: CASSSDRKYGYTF.

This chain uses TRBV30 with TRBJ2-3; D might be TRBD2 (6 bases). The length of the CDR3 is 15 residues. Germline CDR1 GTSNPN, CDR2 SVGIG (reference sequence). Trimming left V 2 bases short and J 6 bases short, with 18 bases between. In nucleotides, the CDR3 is TGTGCCTGGAGTACCTCGGGAGTTATGCGGGATACGCAGTATTTT. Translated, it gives CAWSTSGVMRDTQYF.

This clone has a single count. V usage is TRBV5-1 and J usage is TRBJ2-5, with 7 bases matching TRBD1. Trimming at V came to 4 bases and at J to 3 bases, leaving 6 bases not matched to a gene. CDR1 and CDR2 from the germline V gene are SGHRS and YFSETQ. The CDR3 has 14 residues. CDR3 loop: CASSVAGTEETQYF. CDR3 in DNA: TGCGCCAGCAGCGTAGCCGGGACAGAAGAGACCCAGTACTTC.

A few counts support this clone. Written as DNA, the CDR3 is TGTGCCAGCAGTCCCGGGAGGACCGGCAGCAATCAGCCCCAGCATTTT. Amino acid sequence: CASSPGRTGSNQPQHF. The V gene is TRBV7-8, the J gene TRBJ1-5; D is undetermined. CDR3 length: 16 residues. The germline V gene encodes CDR1 SGHVS and CDR2 FQNEAQ. Trimming took off 6 bases at V and 1 base at J, with 16 bases between the two ends.

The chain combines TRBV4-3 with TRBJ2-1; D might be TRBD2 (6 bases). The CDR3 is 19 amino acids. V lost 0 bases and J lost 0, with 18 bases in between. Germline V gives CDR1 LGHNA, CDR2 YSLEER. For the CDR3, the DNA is TGCGCCAGCAGCCAAGATAGCCCCTTTAGCGGTTACTCCTACAATGAGCAGTTCTTC. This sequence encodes CASSQDSPFSGYSYNEQFF.

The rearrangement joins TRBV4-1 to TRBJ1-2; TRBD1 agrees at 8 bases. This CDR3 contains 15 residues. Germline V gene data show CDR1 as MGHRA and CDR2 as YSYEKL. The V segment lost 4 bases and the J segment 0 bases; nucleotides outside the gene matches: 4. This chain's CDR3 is CASSPTGGANYGYTF. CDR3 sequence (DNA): TGCGCCAGCAGCCCAACAGGGGGAGCTAACTATGGCTACACCTTC.

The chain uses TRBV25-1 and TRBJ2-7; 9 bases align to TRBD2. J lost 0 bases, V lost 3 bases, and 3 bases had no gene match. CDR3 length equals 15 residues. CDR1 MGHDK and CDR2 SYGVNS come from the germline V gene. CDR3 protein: CASSEATSGSYEQYF. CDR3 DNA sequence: TGTGCCAGCAGTGAGGCGACTAGCGGCTCCTACGAGCAGTACTTC.

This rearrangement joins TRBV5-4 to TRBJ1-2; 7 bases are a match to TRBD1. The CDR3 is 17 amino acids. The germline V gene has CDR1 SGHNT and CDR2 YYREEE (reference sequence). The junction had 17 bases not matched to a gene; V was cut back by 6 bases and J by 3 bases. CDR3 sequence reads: CASTQDRTGPIDYGYTF. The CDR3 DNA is TGTGCCAGCACCCAAGATAGGACAGGCCCCATCGACTATGGCTACACCTTC.

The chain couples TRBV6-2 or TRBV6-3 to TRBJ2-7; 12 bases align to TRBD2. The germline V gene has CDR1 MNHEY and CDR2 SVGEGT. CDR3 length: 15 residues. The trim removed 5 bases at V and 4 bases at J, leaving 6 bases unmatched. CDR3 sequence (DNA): TGTGCCAGCAGTGGACTAGCGGGATGGGGGTACGAGCAGTACTTC. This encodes CASSGLAGWGYEQYF.

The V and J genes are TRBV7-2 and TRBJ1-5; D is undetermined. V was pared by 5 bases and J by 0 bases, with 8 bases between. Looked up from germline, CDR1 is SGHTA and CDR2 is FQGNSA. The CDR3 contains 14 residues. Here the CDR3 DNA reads TGTGCCAGCAGCCACCTCTATAGCAATCAGCCCCAGCATTTT. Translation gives CASSHLYSNQPQHF. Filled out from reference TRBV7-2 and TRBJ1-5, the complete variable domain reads GAGVSQSPSNKVTEKGKDVELRCDPISGHTALYWYRQSLGQGLEFLIYFQGNSAPDKSGLPSDRFSAERTGGSVSTLTIQRTQQEDSAVYLCASSHLYSNQPQHFGDGTRLSIL.

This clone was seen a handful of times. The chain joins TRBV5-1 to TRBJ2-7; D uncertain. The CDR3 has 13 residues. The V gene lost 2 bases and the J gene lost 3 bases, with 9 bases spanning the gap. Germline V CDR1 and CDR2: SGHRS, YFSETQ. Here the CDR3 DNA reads TGCGCCAGCAGCTTATCGAGTGACTACGAGCAGTACTTC. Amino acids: CASSLSSDYEQYF.